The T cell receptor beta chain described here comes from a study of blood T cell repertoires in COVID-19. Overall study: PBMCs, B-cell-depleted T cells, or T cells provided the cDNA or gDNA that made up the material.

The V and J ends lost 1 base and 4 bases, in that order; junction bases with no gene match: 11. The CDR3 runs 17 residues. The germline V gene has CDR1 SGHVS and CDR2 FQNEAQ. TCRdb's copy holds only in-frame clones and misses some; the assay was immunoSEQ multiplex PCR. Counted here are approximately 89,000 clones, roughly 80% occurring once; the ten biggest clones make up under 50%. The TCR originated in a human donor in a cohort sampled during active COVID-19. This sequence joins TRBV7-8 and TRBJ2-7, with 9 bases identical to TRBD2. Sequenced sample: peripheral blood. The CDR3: CASSLGGVAGAPYEQYF. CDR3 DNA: TGTGCCAGCAGCTTAGGGGGTGTAGCGGGAGCGCCATACGAGCAGTACTTC.